The rows below give T cell receptor beta chains drawn from one sample of a study of regulatory T cells in long-lasting Graves disease. MiXCR was run by TCRdb on the multiplex PCR reads, yielding one entry per CDR3 protein. The data show a few hundred thousand distinct CDR3 sequences, around 17% seen once. These data were also filed under a second study, of T cells in Graves' hyperthyroidism and ophthalmopathy.

Sequences were derived from peripheral blood mononuclear cells (PBMCs), sampled at new diagnosis, from a patient treated with antithyroid drugs. Every receptor here comes from a woman aged 18 to 35 with Graves disease. Both conserved end residues are trimmed from each CDR3.

v_call	j_call	cdr3_aa
TRBV14	TRBJ2-2	ASSQYAGTNTGELF
TRBV18	TRBJ1-5	ASSPGTSTSQPQH
TRBV5-1	TRBJ2-3	ASSETGGQQY
TRBV6-1	TRBJ2-1	ASSPSGIRYNEQF
TRBV28	TRBJ1-6	ASSSGTRSPLH
TRBV5-4	TRBJ2-5	ASSFPGLETQY
TRBV12-3/TRBV12-4	TRBJ2-1	ASSLVSGKNNEQF
TRBV6-1	TRBJ1-2	ASRKSTVVWSGYT
TRBV24-1	TRBJ2-5	ATSDRGQGEGQY
TRBV15	TRBJ1-2	ATSNRETNYGYT
TRBV5-1	TRBJ1-2	ASSLAGTGDGYT
TRBV7-3	NA	ASSLNRDLNEQF
TRBV5-1	TRBJ2-7	ASSVGLEQSEQY
TRBV18	TRBJ2-7	ASSFSVANEQY
TRBV12-3/TRBV12-4	TRBJ2-7	ASSSSGLAGVGEQY
TRBV28	TRBJ2-7	ASSFRQPGVYEQY
TRBV2	TRBJ2-7	ASSRTVYEQY
TRBV18	TRBJ1-5	ASSWDRVNQPQH
TRBV27	TRBJ1-2	ASSLRGPSYYGYT
TRBV11-2	TRBJ2-1	ASNLEGEQF
TRBV24-1	TRBJ2-3	ATSGLAGETDTQY
TRBV10-3	TRBJ2-1	AISDGGVRGNNEQF
TRBV15	TRBJ1-5	ATSRDASGPQH
TRBV6-1	TRBJ2-7	ASSILGQGSEQY
TRBV2	TRBJ1-2	ASSYRGRGYT
TRBV7-3	TRBJ2-7	ASSLIGGEQY
TRBV28	TRBJ1-6	ASSVGRDRGIYNSPLH
TRBV7-9	TRBJ2-1	ASSSDRGNVNEQF
TRBV28	TRBJ2-7	ASSPPWVAGHEQY
TRBV3-1	TRBJ1-3	ASEALGGNTIY
TRBV5-1	TRBJ1-1	ASSLSGTGDTEAF
TRBV29-1	TRBJ1-5	SVEMGINQPQH
TRBV28	TRBJ2-2	ASMGGQMNTGELF
TRBV27	TRBJ1-1	ASSLSPGLGTEAF
TRBV5-1	TRBJ2-1	ASSTSSGAYNEQF
TRBV28	TRBJ2-1	ASSLYGGRTGGSNEQF
TRBV27	TRBJ1-1	ASSRTGATEAF
TRBV11-2	TRBJ2-1	ASSLSGTSSYNEQF
TRBV7-3	TRBJ2-1	ASSPTGTSGYNEQF
TRBV2	TRBJ1-2	ASSEMTATYGYT
TRBV28	TRBJ1-6	ASSVGTGDSPLH
TRBV6-5	TRBJ2-2	ASSYPTHELF
TRBV7-2	NA	ASSLAGRKETQY
TRBV28	TRBJ2-1	ASKRDETYNEQF
TRBV20-1	TRBJ2-1	SARVTSGGLSYNEQF
TRBV6-2/TRBV6-3	TRBJ2-4	ASSQRQAKNIQY
TRBV7-2	TRBJ2-1	ASSYSGTRYNEQF
TRBV20-1	TRBJ2-7	SARDPSTSDSYEQY
TRBV28	TRBJ2-2	ASGGFRELF
TRBV28	TRBJ2-3	ASSFGLGDTQY
TRBV7-9	TRBJ2-3	ASSRTSGSRTDTQY
TRBV28	TRBJ2-1	ASRPGLAGLYNEQF
TRBV7-9	TRBJ2-5	ASSFIRRGETQY
TRBV7-3	TRBJ2-3	ASSSRTSGRRDTQY